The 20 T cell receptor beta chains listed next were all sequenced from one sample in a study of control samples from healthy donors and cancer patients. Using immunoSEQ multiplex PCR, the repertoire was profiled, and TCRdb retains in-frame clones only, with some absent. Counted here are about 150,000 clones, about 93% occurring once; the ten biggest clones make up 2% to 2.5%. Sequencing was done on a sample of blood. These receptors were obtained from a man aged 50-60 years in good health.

CDR3 in amino acids: CASSLDRAYEQYF. CDR3 nucleotide sequence: TGTGCCAGCAGCCTGGACAGGGCCTACGAGCAGTACTTC. V is TRBV6-5 and J is TRBJ2-7, with 8 bases that match TRBD1. V was clipped by 6 bases and J by 2 bases; unmatched bases: 3. The germline V gene encodes CDR1 MNHEY and CDR2 SVGAGI. The length of the CDR3 is 13 residues.

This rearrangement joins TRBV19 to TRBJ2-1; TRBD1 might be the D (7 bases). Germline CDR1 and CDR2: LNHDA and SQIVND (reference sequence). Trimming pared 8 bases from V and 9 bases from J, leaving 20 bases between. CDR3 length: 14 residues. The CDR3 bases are TGTGCCAGTCGTTGGACCCGACAGGGAGGTGAGCAGTTCTTC. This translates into CASRWTRQGGEQFF.

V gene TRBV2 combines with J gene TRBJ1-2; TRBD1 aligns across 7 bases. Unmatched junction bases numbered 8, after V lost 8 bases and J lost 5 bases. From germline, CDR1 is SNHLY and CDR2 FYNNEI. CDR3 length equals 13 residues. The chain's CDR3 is CASQGDPWYGYTF. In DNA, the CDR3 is TGTGCCAGCCAGGGGGATCCTTGGTATGGCTACACCTTC.

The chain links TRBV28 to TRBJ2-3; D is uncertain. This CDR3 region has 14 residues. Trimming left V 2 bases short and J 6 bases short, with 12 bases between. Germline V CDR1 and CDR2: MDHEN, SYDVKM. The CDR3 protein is CASSLGSIRDTQYF. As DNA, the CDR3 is TGTGCCAGCAGTTTAGGCTCTATACGGGATACGCAGTATTTT.

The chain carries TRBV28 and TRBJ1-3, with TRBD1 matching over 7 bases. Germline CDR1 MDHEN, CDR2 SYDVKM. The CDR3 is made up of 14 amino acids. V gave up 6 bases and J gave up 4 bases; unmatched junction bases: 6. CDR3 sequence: CASRQGQAGNTIYF. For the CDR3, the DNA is TGTGCCAGCAGACAAGGACAGGCGGGAAACACCATATATTTT.

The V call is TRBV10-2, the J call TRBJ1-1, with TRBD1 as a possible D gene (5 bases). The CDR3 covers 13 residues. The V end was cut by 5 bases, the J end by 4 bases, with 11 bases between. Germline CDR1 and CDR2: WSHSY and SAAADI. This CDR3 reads CASSQGWSTEAFF. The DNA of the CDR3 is TGCGCCAGCAGTCAGGGATGGAGCACTGAAGCTTTCTTT.

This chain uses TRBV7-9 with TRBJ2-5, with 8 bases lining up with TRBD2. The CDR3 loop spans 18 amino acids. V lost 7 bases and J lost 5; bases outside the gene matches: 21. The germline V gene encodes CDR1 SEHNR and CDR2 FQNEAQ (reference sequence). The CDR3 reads CASTSREGAGVMVETQYF. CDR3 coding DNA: TGTGCCAGCACCTCCCGCGAGGGAGCGGGAGTTATGGTCGAGACCCAGTACTTC. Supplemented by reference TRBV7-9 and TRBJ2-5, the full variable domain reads DTGVSQNPRHKITKRGQNVTFRCDPISEHNRLYWYRQTLGQGPEFLTYFQNEAQLEKSRLLSDRFSAERPKGSFSTLEIQRTEQGDSAMYLCASTSREGAGVMVETQYFGPGTRLLVL.

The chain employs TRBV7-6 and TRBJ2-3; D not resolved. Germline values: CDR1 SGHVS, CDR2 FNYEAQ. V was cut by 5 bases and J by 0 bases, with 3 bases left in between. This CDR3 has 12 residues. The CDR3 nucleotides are TGTGCCAGCAGCATTAGCACAGATACGCAGTATTTT. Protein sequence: CASSISTDTQYF.

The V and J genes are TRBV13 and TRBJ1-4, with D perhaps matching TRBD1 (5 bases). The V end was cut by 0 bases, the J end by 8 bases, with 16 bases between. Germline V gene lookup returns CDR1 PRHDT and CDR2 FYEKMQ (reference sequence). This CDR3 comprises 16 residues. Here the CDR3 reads CASSLGIGAQREKLFF. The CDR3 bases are TGTGCCAGCAGCTTAGGCATAGGGGCGCAGAGGGAAAAACTGTTTTTT.

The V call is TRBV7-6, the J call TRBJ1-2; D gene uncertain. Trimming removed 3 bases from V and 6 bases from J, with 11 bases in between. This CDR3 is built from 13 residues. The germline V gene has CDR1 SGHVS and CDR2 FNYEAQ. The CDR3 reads CASSLEGYNGYTF. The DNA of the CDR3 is TGTGCCAGCAGCTTGGAGGGATATAATGGCTACACCTTC.

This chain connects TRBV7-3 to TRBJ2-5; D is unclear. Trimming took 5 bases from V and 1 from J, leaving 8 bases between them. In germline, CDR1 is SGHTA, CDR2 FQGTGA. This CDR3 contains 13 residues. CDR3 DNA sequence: TGTGCCAGCAGCCCCGGCCCCCAAGAGACCCAGTACTTC. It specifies CASSPGPQETQYF. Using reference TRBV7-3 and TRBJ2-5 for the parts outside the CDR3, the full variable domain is GAGVSQTPSNKVTEKGKYVELRCDPISGHTALYWYRQSLGQGPEFLIYFQGTGAADDSGLPNDRFFAVRPEGSVSTLKIQRTERGDSAVYLCASSPGPQETQYFGPGTRLLVL.

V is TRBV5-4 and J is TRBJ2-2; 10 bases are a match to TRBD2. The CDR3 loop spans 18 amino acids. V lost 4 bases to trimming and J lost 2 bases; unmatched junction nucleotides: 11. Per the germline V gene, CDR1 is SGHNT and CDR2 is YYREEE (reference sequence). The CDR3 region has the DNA TGTGCCAGCAGCAGGGGCCTTACTAGCGGGGTTAACACCGGGGAGCTGTTTTTT. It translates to CASSRGLTSGVNTGELFF.

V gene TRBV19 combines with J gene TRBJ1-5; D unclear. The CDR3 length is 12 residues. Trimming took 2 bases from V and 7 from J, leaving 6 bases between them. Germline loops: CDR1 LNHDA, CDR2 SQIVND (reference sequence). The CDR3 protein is CASSIRQQPQHF. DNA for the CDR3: TGTGCCAGTAGTATAAGGCAGCAGCCCCAGCATTTT.

DNA for the CDR3: TGTGCCAGCAGCGATCTTCCTGTGACAAAGAACACTGAAGCTTTCTTT. Protein product: CASSDLPVTKNTEAFF. J is TRBJ1-1 and V is TRBV2; no clear D. Germline V gene sequence: CDR1 SNHLY, CDR2 FYNNEI. The CDR3 runs 16 residues. The V gene lost 6 bases and the J gene lost 1 base, with 18 bases spanning the gap.

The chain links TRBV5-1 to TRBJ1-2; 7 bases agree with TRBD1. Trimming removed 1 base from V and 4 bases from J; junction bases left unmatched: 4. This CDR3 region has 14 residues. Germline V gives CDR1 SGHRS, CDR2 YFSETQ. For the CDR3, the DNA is TGCGCCAGCAGCTTGACAGGGGAGAGCTATGGCTACACCTTC. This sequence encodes CASSLTGESYGYTF. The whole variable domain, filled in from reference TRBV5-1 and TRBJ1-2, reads KAGVTQTPRYLIKTRGQQVTLSCSPISGHRSVSWYQQTPGQGLQFLFEYFSETQRNKGNFPGRFSGRQFSNSRSEMNVSTLELGDSALYLCASSLTGESYGYTFGSGTRLTVV.

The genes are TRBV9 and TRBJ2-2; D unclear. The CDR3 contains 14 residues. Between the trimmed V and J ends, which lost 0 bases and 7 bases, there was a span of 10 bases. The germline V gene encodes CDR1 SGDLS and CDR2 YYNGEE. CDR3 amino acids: CASSVDLKLGELFF. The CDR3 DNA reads TGTGCCAGCAGCGTAGATTTGAAACTCGGGGAGCTGTTTTTT.

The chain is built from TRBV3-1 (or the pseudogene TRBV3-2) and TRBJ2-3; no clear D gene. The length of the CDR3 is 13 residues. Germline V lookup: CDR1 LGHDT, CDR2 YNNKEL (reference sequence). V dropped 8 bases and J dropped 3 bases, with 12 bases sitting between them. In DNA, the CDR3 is TGTGCCAGCGAGGTCGTAGGTACAGATACGCAGTATTTT. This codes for CASEVVGTDTQYF.

The CDR3 sequence: CASSATVFPQETQYF. For the CDR3, the DNA is TGTGCCAGCAGCGCGACAGTCTTTCCGCAAGAGACCCAGTACTTC. The J gene is TRBJ2-5, the V gene TRBV9, with TRBD1 as a possible D gene (5 bases). V was shortened by 3 bases and J by 2 bases, with 14 bases between the two germline ends. Germline V gives CDR1 SGDLS, CDR2 YYNGEE. This CDR3 has 15 residues.

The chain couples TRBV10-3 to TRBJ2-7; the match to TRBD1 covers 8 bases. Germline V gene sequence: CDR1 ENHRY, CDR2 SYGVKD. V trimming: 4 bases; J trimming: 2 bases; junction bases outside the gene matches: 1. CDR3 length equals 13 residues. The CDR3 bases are TGTGCCATCAGTGGGACAGGGACCTACGAGCAGTACTTC. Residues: CAISGTGTYEQYF.

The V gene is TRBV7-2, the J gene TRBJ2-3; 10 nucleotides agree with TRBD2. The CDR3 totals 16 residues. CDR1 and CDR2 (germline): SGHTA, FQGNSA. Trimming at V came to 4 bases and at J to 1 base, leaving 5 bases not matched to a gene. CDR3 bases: TGTGCCAGCAGCTCAGCCGGGACTAGCGGCACAGATACGCAGTATTTT. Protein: CASSSAGTSGTDTQYF.